The 7 T cell receptor beta chains given below trace back to one sample, sequenced in a study of shared clonotypes between healthy human individuals. The method was immunoSEQ multiplex PCR; TCRdb's version includes in-frame clones alone and lacks a portion of them. This repertoire shows millions of clones, 95% found once; its top ten account for 0.13%. Material: naive CD4+ T cells sorted from blood. Subset given: CD45RA+ positively selected. Source of these receptors: a man aged 18 to 29 in good health.

The genes are TRBV6-1 and TRBJ2-7; TRBD1 or TRBD2 may be the D gene (5 bases each). Germline loops: CDR1 MNHNS, CDR2 SASEGT. V lost 6 bases and J 3 bases, leaving 15 bases between the germline ends. This CDR3 has 14 amino acids. CDR3 coding DNA: TGTGCCAGCAGCCCCCCGGGACCCCACTACGAGCAGTACTTC. Translated: CASSPPGPHYEQYF.

CDR3 nucleotides: TGTGCCAGCACCGGACCGGGACTAGCGGGTTTAGAGCAGTACTTC. It yields the protein CASTGPGLAGLEQYF. This chain joins TRBV6-5 and TRBJ2-7, with TRBD2 matching over 12 bases. The germline V gene has CDR1 MNHEY and CDR2 SVGAGI. The CDR3 is 15 amino acids. Trimming removed 7 bases from V and 7 bases from J; junction bases left unmatched: 11.

The chain is built from TRBV5-1 and TRBJ2-3, with D maybe TRBD1 (6 bases). V was cut by 6 bases and J by 4 bases, with 15 bases left in between. Germline CDR1 SGHRS, CDR2 YFSETQ. This CDR3 spans 14 amino acids. CDR3 sequence: CASTQMTGSDTQYF. The DNA for the CDR3 is TGCGCCAGCACCCAAATGACAGGTTCAGATACGCAGTATTTT. The whole variable domain, remainder taken from reference TRBV5-1 and TRBJ2-3, is KAGVTQTPRYLIKTRGQQVTLSCSPISGHRSVSWYQQTPGQGLQFLFEYFSETQRNKGNFPGRFSGRQFSNSRSEMNVSTLELGDSALYLCASTQMTGSDTQYFGPGTRLTVL.

The chain uses TRBV28 and TRBJ1-6; no definite D call. The germline CDR1 and CDR2 sequences are MDHEN and SYDVKM. The CDR3 is 14 residues long. Trimming took 6 bases from V and 7 from J, leaving 13 bases between them. As DNA, the CDR3 is TGTGCCAGCAGGGAGTTAAAAGGGAATTCACCCCTCCACTTT. It translates to CASRELKGNSPLHF. Full variable domain (outside the CDR3, taken from reference TRBV28 and TRBJ1-6): DVKVTQSSRYLVKRTGEKVFLECVQDMDHENMFWYRQDPGLGLRLIYFSYDVKMKEKGDIPEGYSVSREKKERFSLILESASTNQTSMYLCASRELKGNSPLHFGNGTRLTVT.

The chain links TRBV30 to TRBJ1-2; a weak D match, TRBD1 (5 bases). This CDR3 region has 13 residues. CDR1 and CDR2 (germline): GTSNPN, SVGIG (reference sequence). V dropped 0 bases and J dropped 6 bases, with 11 bases sitting between them. In nucleotides, the CDR3 is TGTGCCTGGAGTGTAAGCAGGGAGCATGGCTACACCTTC. Translating it yields CAWSVSREHGYTF. Full variable domain (missing parts from reference TRBV30 and TRBJ1-2): SQTIHQWPATLVQPVGSPLSLECTVEGTSNPNLYWYRQAAGRGLQLLFYSVGIGQISSEVPQNLSASRPQDRQFILSSKKLLLSDSGFYLCAWSVSREHGYTFGSGTRLTVV.

This clone was seen just once. The V call is TRBV7-6, the J call TRBJ2-7, with D perhaps TRBD1 or TRBD2 (6 bases each). CDR3 length: 15 amino acids. CDR1 and CDR2 from the germline V gene are SGHVS and FNYEAQ. Trimming removed 4 bases from V and 2 bases from J, with 15 bases in between. The CDR3 protein is CASSSLGGTTYEQYF. CDR3 coding DNA: TGTGCCAGCAGCTCCCTAGGGGGGACGACCTACGAGCAGTACTTC.

The chain links TRBV6-1 to TRBJ2-1; 9 nucleotides agree with TRBD2. The V gene end was trimmed by 6 bases and the J gene end by 3 bases; junction bases not matched to a gene: 6. This CDR3 contains 15 residues. Germline-derived CDR1 and CDR2 are MNHNS and SASEGT. CDR3 in DNA: TGTGCCAGCAGGATGACTAGCGGAAGCTACAATGAGCAGTTCTTC. It yields the protein CASRMTSGSYNEQFF.